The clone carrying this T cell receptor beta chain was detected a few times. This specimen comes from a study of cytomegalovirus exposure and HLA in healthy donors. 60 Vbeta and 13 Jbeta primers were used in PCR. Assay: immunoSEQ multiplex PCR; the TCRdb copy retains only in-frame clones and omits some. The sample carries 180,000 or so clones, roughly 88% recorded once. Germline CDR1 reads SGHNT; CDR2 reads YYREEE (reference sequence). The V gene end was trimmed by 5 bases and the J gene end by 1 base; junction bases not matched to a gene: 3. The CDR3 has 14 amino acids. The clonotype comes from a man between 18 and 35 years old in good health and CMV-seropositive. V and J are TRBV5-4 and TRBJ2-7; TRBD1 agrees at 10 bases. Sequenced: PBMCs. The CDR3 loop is CASRGDRGSYEQYF. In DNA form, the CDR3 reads TGTGCCAGCAGGGGGGACAGGGGATCCTACGAGCAGTACTTC. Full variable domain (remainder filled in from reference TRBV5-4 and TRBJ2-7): ETGVTQSPTHLIKTRGQQVTLRCSSQSGHNTVSWYQQALGQGPQFIFQYYREEENGRGNFPPRFSGLQFPNYSSELNVNALELDDSALYLCASRGDRGSYEQYFGPGTRLTVT.